Below are 19 T cell receptor beta chains sequenced from a single sample in a study of blood T cell repertoires in COVID-19. TCRdb's table, derived via immunoSEQ multiplex PCR, lists solely in-frame clones and lacks some. This sample has 140,000 to 150,000 clones, with over 70% found just once. Specimen: peripheral blood. Receptors originate from an elderly man with acute or convalescent COVID-19.

CDR3 DNA: TGTGCCAGCACTCGGGACAGGTCACACCAGCATTTT. Translation: CASTRDRSHQHF. This chain joins TRBV28 and TRBJ1-5, with TRBD1 identical over 8 bases. The trim removed 7 bases at V and 12 bases at J, leaving 8 bases unmatched. The CDR3 contains 12 residues. Germline values: CDR1 MDHEN, CDR2 SYDVKM. The full variable domain, its missing parts supplied by reference TRBV28 and TRBJ1-5, is DVKVTQSSRYLVKRTGEKVFLECVQDMDHENMFWYRQDPGLGLRLIYFSYDVKMKEKGDIPEGYSVSREKKERFSLILESASTNQTSMYLCASTRDRSHQHFGDGTRLSIL.

This clone was seen only a few times. The chain joins TRBV19 to TRBJ2-2, with 8 bases identical to TRBD1. The J segment lost 9 bases and the V segment lost 6 bases, leaving 9 bases of the junction unmatched. CDR1 and CDR2 from the germline V gene are LNHDA and SQIVND (reference sequence). The CDR3 spans 14 residues. This CDR3 is CASSIQQGGWELFF. The CDR3 nucleotides read TGTGCCAGTAGCATCCAACAGGGGGGATGGGAGCTGTTTTTT. Full variable domain (missing parts from reference TRBV19 and TRBJ2-2): DGGITQSPKYLFRKEGQNVTLSCEQNLNHDAMYWYRQDPGQGLRLIYYSQIVNDFQKGDIAEGYSVSREKKESFPLTVTSAQKNPTAFYLCASSIQQGGWELFFGEGSRLTVL.

The rearrangement joins TRBV6-5 to TRBJ2-7, with a tentative D call TRBD1 (6 bases). Trimming took off 8 bases at V and 0 bases at J, with 11 bases between the two ends. CDR1 is MNHEY and CDR2 is SVGAGI in the germline V gene. The CDR3 covers 13 residues. The CDR3 sequence is CASLGDNSYEQYF. CDR3 DNA: TGTGCCAGCCTTGGGGACAACTCCTACGAGCAGTACTTC.

The CDR3 DNA sequence: TGTGCCAGCAGCCAAGTGGGCCTTCTTGGGCAGTTCTTC. Residues: CASSQVGLLGQFF. The chain links TRBV14 to TRBJ2-1, with D uncertain. With 1 base removed from V and 12 bases from J, the gap between germline ends came to 13 bases. The CDR3 consists of 13 residues. CDR1 SGHDN and CDR2 FVKESK come from the germline V gene. The variable domain in full, with the rest retrieved from reference TRBV14 and TRBJ2-1, is EAGVTQFPSHSVIEKGQTVTLRCDPISGHDNLYWYRRVMGKEIKFLLHFVKESKQDESGMPNNRFLAERTGGTYSTLKVQPAELEDSGVYFCASSQVGLLGQFFGPGTRLTVL.

The genes are TRBV11-1 and TRBJ2-5, with 8 bases lining up with TRBD2. With V trimmed by 6 bases and J by 4 bases, 13 bases remained unmatched. The CDR3 covers 16 residues. CDR1 and CDR2 from the germline V gene are SGHAT and FQDESV (reference sequence). CDR3: CASRQGLAPGTETQYF. In DNA form, the CDR3 reads TGTGCCAGCAGACAAGGACTAGCCCCAGGTACAGAGACCCAGTACTTC.

This clone appeared a single time. V gene TRBV11-1 combines with J gene TRBJ2-5; the D gene is possibly TRBD2 (5 bases). The CDR3 is 15 residues long. Trimming took 3 bases from V and 2 from J, leaving 13 bases between them. Per germline, CDR1 SGHAT and CDR2 FQDESV (reference sequence). DNA for the CDR3: TGTGCCAGCAGCTTGGAAGGTAGAGGGCAAGAGACCCAGTACTTC. This codes for CASSLEGRGQETQYF.

This chain links TRBV11-2 with TRBJ1-6; no clear D gene. This CDR3 comprises 12 residues. V was clipped by 5 bases and J by 9 bases, with 8 bases between them. Germline V gene lookup returns CDR1 SGHAT and CDR2 FQNNGV. CDR3 in amino acids: CASSLSSSPLHF. CDR3 nucleotide sequence: TGTGCCAGCAGCCTATCTAGTTCACCCCTCCACTTT.

The chain joins TRBV18 to TRBJ1-2; possible D gene TRBD1, 5 bases. Germline V gene data show CDR1 as KGHSH and CDR2 as LQKENI. There are 15 residues in the CDR3. V lost 3 bases, J lost 1 base, and 12 bases lay in between. This chain's CDR3 is CASSPDSSHNYGYTF. CDR3 bases: TGTGCCAGCTCACCCGACAGTTCCCATAACTATGGCTACACCTTC. The full variable domain, rest sourced from reference TRBV18 and TRBJ1-2, is NAGVMQNPRHLVRRRGQEARLRCSPMKGHSHVYWYRQLPEEGLKFMVYLQKENIIDESGMPKERFSAEFPKEGPSILRIQQVVRGDSAAYFCASSPDSSHNYGYTFGSGTRLTVV.

This clone has only a few counts. The chain is built from TRBV10-2 and TRBJ1-5; D uncertain. The germline V and J ends were trimmed by 0 bases and 0 bases, with 9 bases remaining between them. CDR3 length equals 16 residues. The germline V gene encodes CDR1 WSHSY and CDR2 SAAADI. The CDR3 loop is CASSESPGNSNQPQHF. The DNA of the CDR3 is TGCGCCAGCAGTGAGTCCCCCGGTAATAGCAATCAGCCCCAGCATTTT.

This sequence joins TRBV2 and TRBJ2-2, with unresolved D. The germline V and J ends were trimmed by 6 bases and 4 bases, with 18 bases remaining between them. Germline V gives CDR1 SNHLY, CDR2 FYNNEI. The CDR3 length is 16 residues. The CDR3 nucleotides read TGTGCCAGCAGCGCAGTCCCCAAGCGTGGCACCGGGGAGCTGTTTTTT. Amino acids: CASSAVPKRGTGELFF.

The V and J genes are TRBV24-1 and TRBJ2-7; the D gene is possibly TRBD1 (6 bases). From germline, CDR1 is KGHDR and CDR2 SFDVKD. CDR3 size: 18 residues. The germline V and J ends were trimmed by 5 bases and 3 bases, with 25 bases remaining between them. CDR3 in amino acids: CATSVLVVLRGKDYEQYF. CDR3 nucleotides: TGTGCCACCAGTGTTCTTGTAGTTCTCAGGGGCAAGGACTACGAGCAGTACTTC.

The chain has TRBV6-2 or TRBV6-3 and TRBJ2-2; D remains unclear. Trimming stripped 1 base from V and 6 bases from J, with 6 bases between. The CDR3 runs to 13 residues. Germline assignment: CDR1 MNHEY and CDR2 SVGEGT. The CDR3 region is CASSYLSAGELFF. For the CDR3, the DNA is TGTGCCAGCAGTTACTTGAGCGCCGGGGAGCTGTTTTTT.

The CDR3 sequence: CASSTPGIRETQYF. CDR3 in DNA: TGTGCCAGCAGTACACCGGGTATTCGGGAGACCCAGTACTTC. The chain recombines TRBV6-2 or TRBV6-3 with TRBJ2-5, with D unresolved. V was pared by 5 bases and J by 5 bases, with 15 bases between. CDR1 and CDR2 from the germline V gene are MNHEY and SVGEGT. The CDR3 is 14 residues long.

The chain uses TRBV5-1 and TRBJ1-4; D unclear. The CDR3 runs 16 residues. V was shortened by 0 bases and J by 1 base, with 10 bases between the two germline ends. CDR1 SGHRS and CDR2 YFSETQ come from the germline V gene. CDR3 in DNA: TGCGCCAGCAGCTTGGCCTTGGGAGGAACTAATGAAAAACTGTTTTTT. It yields the protein CASSLALGGTNEKLFF.

This clone was counted once. The chain recombines TRBV5-1 with TRBJ2-1, with D unclear. The germline V gene encodes CDR1 SGHRS and CDR2 YFSETQ. The CDR3 covers 15 residues. The ends were cut back, 0 bases at V and 0 bases at J, with 7 bases in the middle. The CDR3 nucleotides read TGCGCCAGCAGCTTGGGTGCTAACTCCTACAATGAGCAGTTCTTC. This encodes CASSLGANSYNEQFF.

This chain uses TRBV10-3 with TRBJ1-1; possible D gene TRBD1, 6 bases. V lost 4 bases, J lost 5 bases, and 20 bases lay in between. Germline CDR1 reads ENHRY; CDR2 reads SYGVKD. This CDR3 is built from 16 residues. This CDR3 is CAISGGGGVRGTEAFF. In DNA, the CDR3 is TGTGCCATCAGTGGGGGTGGGGGCGTGAGGGGTACTGAAGCTTTCTTT.

The V gene is TRBV6-1, the J gene TRBJ2-1, with 9 bases identical to TRBD1. The J segment lost 7 bases and the V segment lost 3 bases, leaving 16 bases of the junction unmatched. Germline-derived CDR1 and CDR2 are MNHNS and SASEGT. The CDR3 is 18 amino acids. This CDR3 reads CASSEAISGTGFLNEQFF. Here the CDR3 DNA reads TGTGCCAGCAGTGAGGCTATTTCCGGGACAGGGTTTTTGAATGAGCAGTTCTTC.

This chain joins TRBV6-1 and TRBJ1-5, with 9 bases identical to TRBD1. Germline V gene data show CDR1 as MNHNS and CDR2 as SASEGT. J lost 6 bases, V lost 3 bases, and 12 bases had no gene match. The CDR3 totals 17 residues. CDR3 loop: CASSEWPTGTGFQPQHF. The CDR3 nucleotides are TGTGCCAGCAGTGAGTGGCCAACCGGGACAGGGTTTCAGCCCCAGCATTTT.

V gene TRBV6-1 combines with J gene TRBJ2-2, with 11 bases matching TRBD1. The CDR3 sequence is 17 residues long. V shed 0 bases and J 6 bases; nucleotides not matched to a gene: 6. The germline V gene encodes CDR1 MNHNS and CDR2 SASEGT. The CDR3 bases are TGTGCCAGCAGTGAAGCGTGGACAGGGGGCCCCGCCGGGGAGCTGTTTTTT. It yields the protein CASSEAWTGGPAGELFF.